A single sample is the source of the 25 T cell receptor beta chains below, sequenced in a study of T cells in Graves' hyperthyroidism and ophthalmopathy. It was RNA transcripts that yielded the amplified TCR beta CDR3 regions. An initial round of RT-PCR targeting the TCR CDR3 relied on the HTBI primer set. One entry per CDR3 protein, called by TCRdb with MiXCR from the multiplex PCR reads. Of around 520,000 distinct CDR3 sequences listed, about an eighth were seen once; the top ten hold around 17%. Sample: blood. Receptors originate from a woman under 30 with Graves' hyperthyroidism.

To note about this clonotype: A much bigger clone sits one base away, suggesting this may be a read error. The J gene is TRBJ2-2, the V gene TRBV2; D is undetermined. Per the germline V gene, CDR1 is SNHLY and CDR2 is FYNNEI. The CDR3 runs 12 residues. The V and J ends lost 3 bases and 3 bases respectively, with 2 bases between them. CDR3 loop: CASSDDTGELFF. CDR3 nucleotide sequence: TGTGCCAGCAGTGACGACACCGGGGAGCTGTTTTTT.

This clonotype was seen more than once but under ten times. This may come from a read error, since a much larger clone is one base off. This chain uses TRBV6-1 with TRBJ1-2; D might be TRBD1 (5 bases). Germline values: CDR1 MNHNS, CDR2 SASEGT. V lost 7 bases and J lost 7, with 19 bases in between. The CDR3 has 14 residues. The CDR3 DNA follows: TGTGCCAGCACTCTCGGCGGGGACTATCGTGGCTACACCTTC. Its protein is CASTLGGDYRGYTF.

The CDR3 protein is CAISESGERGYTF. In nucleotides, the CDR3 is TGTGCCATCAGTGAGTCCGGGGAACGGGGCTACACCTTC. The J gene is TRBJ1-2, the V gene TRBV10-3; D is unclear. V gave up 0 bases and J gave up 8 bases, with 10 bases separating them. The CDR3 contains 13 residues. CDR1 is ENHRY and CDR2 is SYGVKD in the germline V gene.

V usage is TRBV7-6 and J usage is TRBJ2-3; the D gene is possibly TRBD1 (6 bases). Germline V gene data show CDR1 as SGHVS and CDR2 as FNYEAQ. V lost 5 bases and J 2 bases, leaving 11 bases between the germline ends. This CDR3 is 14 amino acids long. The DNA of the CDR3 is TGTGCCAGCAGCCAGGGGCGAGTCACAGATACGCAGTATTTT. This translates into CASSQGRVTDTQYF.

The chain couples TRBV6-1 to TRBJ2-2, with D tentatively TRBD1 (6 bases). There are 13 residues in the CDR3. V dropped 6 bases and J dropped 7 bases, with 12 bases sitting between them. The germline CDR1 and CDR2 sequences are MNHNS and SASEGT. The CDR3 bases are TGTGCCAGCAGACGTGGGGGCGACGGGGAGCTGTTTTTT. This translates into CASRRGGDGELFF.

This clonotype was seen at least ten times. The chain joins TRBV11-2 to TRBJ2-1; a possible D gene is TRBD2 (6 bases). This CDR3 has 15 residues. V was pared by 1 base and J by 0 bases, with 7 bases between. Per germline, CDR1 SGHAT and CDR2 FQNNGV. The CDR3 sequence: CASSLGDSSYNEQFF. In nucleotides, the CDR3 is TGTGCCAGCAGCTTAGGGGACTCCTCCTACAATGAGCAGTTCTTC.

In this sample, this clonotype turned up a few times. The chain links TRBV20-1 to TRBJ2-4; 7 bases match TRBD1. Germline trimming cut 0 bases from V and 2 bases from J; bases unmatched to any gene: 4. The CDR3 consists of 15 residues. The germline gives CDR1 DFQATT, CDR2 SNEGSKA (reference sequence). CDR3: CSARETGWSKNIQYF. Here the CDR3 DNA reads TGCAGTGCTAGAGAGACAGGGTGGTCCAAAAACATTCAGTACTTC.

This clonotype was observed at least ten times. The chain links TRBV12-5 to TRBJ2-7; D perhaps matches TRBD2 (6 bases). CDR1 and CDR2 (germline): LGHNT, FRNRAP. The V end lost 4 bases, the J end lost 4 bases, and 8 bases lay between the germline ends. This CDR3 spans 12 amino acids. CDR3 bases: TGTGCTAGTGGTTCCGGAGGGTACGAGCAGTACTTC. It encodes CASGSGGYEQYF.

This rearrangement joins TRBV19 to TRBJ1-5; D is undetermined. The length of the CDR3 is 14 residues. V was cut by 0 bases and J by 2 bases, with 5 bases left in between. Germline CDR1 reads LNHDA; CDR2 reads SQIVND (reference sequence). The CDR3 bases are TGTGCCAGTAGTATAGACGGGGGCAATCAGCCCCAGCATTTT. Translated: CASSIDGGNQPQHF.

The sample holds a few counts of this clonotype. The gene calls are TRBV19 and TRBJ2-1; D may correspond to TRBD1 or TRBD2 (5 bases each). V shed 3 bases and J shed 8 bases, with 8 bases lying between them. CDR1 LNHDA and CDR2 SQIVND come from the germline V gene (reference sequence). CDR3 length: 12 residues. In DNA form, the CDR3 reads TGTGCCAGTAGTATGGGACGGTATGAGCAGTTCTTC. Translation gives CASSMGRYEQFF.

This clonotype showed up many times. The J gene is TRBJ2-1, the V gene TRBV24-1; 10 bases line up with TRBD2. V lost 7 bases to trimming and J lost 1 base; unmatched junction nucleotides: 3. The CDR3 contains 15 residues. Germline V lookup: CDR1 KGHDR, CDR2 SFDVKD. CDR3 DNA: TGTGCCACCAGGCCTAGCGGGAGTTCCTACAATGAGCAGTTCTTC. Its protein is CATRPSGSSYNEQFF.

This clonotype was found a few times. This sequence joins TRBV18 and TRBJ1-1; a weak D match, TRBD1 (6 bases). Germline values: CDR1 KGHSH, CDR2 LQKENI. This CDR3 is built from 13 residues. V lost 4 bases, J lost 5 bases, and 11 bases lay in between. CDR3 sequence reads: CASSQGDGTEAFF. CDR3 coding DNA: TGTGCCAGCTCACAGGGGGATGGGACTGAAGCTTTCTTT.

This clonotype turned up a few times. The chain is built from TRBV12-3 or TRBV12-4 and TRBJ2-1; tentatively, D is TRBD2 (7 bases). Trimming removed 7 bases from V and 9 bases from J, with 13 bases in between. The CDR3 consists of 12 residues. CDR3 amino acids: CASTRGGFEQFF. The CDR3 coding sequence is TGTGCCAGCACCCGCGGGGGCTTTGAGCAGTTCTTC.

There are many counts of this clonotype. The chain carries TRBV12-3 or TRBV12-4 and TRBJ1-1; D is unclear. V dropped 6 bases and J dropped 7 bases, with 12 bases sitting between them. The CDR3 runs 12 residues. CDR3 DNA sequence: TGTGCCAGCAGCTCCGGCGCCGATGAAGCTTTCTTT. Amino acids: CASSSGADEAFF.

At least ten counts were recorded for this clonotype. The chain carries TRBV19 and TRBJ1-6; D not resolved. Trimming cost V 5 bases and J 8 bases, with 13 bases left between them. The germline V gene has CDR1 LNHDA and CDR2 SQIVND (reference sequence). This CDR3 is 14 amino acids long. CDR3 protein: CASSAGRRDSPLHF. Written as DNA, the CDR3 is TGTGCCAGTAGTGCCGGAAGGCGAGATTCACCCCTCCACTTT. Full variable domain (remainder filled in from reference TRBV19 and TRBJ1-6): DGGITQSPKYLFRKEGQNVTLSCEQNLNHDAMYWYRQDPGQGLRLIYYSQIVNDFQKGDIAEGYSVSREKKESFPLTVTSAQKNPTAFYLCASSAGRRDSPLHFGNGTRLTVT.

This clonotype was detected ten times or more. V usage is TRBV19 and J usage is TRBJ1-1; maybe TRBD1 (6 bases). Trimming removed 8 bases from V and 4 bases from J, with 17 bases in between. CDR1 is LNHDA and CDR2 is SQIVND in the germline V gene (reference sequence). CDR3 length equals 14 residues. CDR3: CASFDLGAATEAFF. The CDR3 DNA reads TGTGCCAGTTTTGATCTGGGGGCCGCCACTGAAGCTTTCTTT.

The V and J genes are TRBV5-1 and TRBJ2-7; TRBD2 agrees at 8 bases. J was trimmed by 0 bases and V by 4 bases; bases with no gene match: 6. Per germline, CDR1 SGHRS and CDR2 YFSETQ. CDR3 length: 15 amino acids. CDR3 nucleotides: TGCGCCAGCAGCCGGGGGGGCAAGGACTCCTACGAGCAGTACTTC. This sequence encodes CASSRGGKDSYEQYF.

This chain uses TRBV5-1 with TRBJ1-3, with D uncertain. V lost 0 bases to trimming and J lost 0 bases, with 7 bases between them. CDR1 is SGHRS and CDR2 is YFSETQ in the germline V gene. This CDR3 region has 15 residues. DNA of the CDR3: TGCGCCAGCAGCTTGGAACATCTCTCTGGAAACACCATATATTTT. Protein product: CASSLEHLSGNTIYF. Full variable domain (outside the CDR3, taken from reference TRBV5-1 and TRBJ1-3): KAGVTQTPRYLIKTRGQQVTLSCSPISGHRSVSWYQQTPGQGLQFLFEYFSETQRNKGNFPGRFSGRQFSNSRSEMNVSTLELGDSALYLCASSLEHLSGNTIYFGEGSWLTVV.

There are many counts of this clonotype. The CDR3 region has the DNA TGTGCCAGCAGCTTTTCCCCCGCAGATACGCAGTATTTT. Protein product: CASSFSPADTQYF. The V call is TRBV11-1, the J call TRBJ2-3; D is unresolved. Germline V gene lookup returns CDR1 SGHAT and CDR2 FQDESV (reference sequence). The V gene lost 3 bases and the J gene lost 4 bases, with 8 bases spanning the gap. This CDR3 region has 13 residues.

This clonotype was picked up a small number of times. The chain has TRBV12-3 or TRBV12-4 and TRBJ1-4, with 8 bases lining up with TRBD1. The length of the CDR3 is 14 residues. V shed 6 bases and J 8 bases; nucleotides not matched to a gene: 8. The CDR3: CASSLTGEEEKLFF. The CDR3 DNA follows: TGTGCCAGCAGCCTGACAGGGGAGGAGGAAAAACTGTTTTTT.

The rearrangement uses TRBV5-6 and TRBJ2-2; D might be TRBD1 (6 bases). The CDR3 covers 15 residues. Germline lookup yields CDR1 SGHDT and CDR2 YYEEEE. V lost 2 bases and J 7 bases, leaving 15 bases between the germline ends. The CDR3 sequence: CASSFSPGVGGELFF. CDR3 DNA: TGTGCCAGCAGCTTTTCCCCAGGGGTTGGCGGGGAGCTGTTTTTT.

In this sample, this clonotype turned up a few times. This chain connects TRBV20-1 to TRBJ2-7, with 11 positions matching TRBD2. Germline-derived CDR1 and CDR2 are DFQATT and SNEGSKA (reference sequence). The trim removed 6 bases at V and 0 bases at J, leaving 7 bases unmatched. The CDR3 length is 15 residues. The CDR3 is CSAAGLAVSSYEQYF. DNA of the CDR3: TGCAGTGCCGCGGGACTAGCGGTTAGCTCCTACGAGCAGTACTTC.

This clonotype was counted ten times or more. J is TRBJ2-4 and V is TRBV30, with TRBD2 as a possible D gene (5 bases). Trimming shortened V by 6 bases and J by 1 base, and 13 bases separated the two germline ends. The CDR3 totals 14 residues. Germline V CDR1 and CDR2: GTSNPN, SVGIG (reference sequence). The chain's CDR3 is CACMIQRAKNIQYF. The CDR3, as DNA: TGTGCCTGTATGATACAGCGGGCCAAAAACATTCAGTACTTC.

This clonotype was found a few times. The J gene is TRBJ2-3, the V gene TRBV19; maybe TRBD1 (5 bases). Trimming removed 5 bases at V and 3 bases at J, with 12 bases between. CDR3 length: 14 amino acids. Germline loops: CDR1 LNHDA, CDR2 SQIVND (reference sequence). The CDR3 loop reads CASSQGSGTDTQYF. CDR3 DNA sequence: TGTGCCAGTAGTCAGGGCTCAGGGACAGATACGCAGTATTTT.

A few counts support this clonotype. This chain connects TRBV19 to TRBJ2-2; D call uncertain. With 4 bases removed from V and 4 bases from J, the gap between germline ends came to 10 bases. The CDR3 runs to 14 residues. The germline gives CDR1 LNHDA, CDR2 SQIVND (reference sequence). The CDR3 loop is CASSTNTATGELFF. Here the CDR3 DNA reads TGTGCCAGTAGTACGAACACGGCCACCGGGGAGCTGTTTTTT.